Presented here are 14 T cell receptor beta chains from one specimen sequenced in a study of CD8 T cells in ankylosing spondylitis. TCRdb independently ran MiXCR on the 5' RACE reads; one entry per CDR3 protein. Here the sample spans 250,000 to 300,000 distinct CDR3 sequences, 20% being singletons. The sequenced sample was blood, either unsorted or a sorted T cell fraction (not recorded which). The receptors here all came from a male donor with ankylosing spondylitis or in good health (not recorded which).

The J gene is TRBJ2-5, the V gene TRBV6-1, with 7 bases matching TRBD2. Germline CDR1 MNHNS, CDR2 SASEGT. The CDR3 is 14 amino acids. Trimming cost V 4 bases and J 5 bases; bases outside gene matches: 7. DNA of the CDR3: TGTGCCAGCAGTGGTCGGGGGGTTCACGAGACCCAGTACTTC. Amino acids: CASSGRGVHETQYF.

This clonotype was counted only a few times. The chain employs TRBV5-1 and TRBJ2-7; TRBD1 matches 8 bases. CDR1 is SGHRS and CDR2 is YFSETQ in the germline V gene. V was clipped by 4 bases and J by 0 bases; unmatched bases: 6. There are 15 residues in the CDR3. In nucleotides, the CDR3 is TGCGCCAGCAGCCGGACAGGGTTGGGCTCCTACGAGCAGTACGTC. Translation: CASSRTGLGSYEQYV.

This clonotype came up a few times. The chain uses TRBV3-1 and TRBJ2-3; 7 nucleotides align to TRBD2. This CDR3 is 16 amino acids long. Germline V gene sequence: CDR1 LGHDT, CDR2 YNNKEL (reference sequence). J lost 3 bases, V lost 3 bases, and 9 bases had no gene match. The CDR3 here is CASSHGAASGTDTQYF. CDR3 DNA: TGTGCCAGCAGCCATGGCGCGGCTAGCGGAACAGATACGCAGTATTTT.

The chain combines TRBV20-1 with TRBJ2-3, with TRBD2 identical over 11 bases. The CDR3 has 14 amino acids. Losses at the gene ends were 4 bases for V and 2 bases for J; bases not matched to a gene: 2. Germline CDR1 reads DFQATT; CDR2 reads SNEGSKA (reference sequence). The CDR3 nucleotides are TGCAGTGCTAAGACTAGCGGGAACACAGATACGCAGTATTTT. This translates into CSAKTSGNTDTQYF.

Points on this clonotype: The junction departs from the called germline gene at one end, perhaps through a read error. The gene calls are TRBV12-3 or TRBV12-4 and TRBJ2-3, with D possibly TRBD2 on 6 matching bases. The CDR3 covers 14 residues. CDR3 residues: CVSTREFNTDTQYF. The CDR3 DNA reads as TGTGTCAGCACCCGGGAGTTTAACACAGATACGCAGTATTTT.

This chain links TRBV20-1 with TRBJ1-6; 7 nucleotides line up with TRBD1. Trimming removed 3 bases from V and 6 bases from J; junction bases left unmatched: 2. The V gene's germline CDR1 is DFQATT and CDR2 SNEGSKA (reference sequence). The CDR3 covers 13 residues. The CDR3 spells CSARGDSNSPLHF. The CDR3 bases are TGCAGTGCTAGGGGGGACAGTAATTCACCCCTCCACTTT.

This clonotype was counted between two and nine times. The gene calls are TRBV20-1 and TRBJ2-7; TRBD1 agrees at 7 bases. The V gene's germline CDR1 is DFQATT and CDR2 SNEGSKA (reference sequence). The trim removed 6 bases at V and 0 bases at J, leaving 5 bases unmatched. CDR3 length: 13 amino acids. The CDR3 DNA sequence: TGCAGTGCGCCGGGACAGAGCTCCTACGAGCAGTACGTC. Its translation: CSAPGQSSYEQYV.

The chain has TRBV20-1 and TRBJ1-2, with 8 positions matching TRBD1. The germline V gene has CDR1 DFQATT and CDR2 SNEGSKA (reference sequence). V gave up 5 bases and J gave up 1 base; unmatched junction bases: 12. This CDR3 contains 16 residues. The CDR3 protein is CSAEPATGAVNYGYTF. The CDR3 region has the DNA TGCAGTGCTGAGCCGGCGACAGGGGCCGTTAACTATGGCTACACCTTC.

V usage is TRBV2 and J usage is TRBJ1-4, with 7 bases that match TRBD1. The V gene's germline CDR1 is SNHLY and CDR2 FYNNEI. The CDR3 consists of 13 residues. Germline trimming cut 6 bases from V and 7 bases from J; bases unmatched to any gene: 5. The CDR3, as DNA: TGTGCCAGCAGAGACGGGACAGTTGAAAAACTGTTTTTT. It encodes CASRDGTVEKLFF.

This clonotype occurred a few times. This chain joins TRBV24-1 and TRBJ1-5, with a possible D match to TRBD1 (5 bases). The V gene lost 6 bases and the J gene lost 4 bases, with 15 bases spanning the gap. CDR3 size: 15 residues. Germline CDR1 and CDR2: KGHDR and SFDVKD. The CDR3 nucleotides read TGTGCCACCAGTCCGGGACGGGGACTAAATCAGCCCCAGCATTTT. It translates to CATSPGRGLNQPQHF.

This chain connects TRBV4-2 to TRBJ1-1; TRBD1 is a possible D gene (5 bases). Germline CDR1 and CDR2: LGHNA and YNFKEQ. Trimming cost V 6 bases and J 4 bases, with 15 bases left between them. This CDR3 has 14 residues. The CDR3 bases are TGTGCCAGCAGTCCTTCACGGGGGAGCACTGAAGCTTTCTTT. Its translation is CASSPSRGSTEAFF.

CDR3 in DNA: TGCAGTGCTAGACCCCGGGGCCAGGGTACGCAGTATTTT. Its protein product is CSARPRGQGTQYF. V is TRBV20-1 and J is TRBJ2-3; D assignment may be TRBD1 or TRBD2 (5 bases each). This CDR3 has 13 residues. In germline, CDR1 is DFQATT, CDR2 SNEGSKA (reference sequence). V shed 2 bases and J shed 8 bases, with 14 bases lying between them.

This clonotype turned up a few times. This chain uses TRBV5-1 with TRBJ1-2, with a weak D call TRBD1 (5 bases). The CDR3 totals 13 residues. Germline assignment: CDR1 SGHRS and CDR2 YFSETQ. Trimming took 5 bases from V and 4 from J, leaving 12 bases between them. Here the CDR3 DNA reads TGCGCCAGCAGACAATGGGGCGGCTATGGCTACACCTTC. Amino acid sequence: CASRQWGGYGYTF.

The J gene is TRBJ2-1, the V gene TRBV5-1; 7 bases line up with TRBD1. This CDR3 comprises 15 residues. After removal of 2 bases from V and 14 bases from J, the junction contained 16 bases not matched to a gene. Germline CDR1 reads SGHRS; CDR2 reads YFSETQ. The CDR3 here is CASSFGTATRDNEFF. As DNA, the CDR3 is TGCGCCAGCAGCTTTGGGACAGCGACCCGGGACAATGAGTTCTTC.